This TCR beta chain was sequenced for a study of identical twins. A template switching step contributed a universal primer site, while unique molecular identifiers were present in the cDNA. Each CDR3 protein gets one entry after TCRdb re-called the 5' RACE reads with MiXCR. This sample has 690,000 or so distinct CDR3 sequences, with 6.1% found just once. This clonotype was seen many times. Germline V gene lookup returns CDR1 MNHEY and CDR2 SMNVEV (reference sequence). This CDR3 comprises 11 residues. V lost 9 bases, J lost 6 bases, and 12 bases lay in between. Sample: naive T cells sorted from blood. V and J are TRBV27 and TRBJ2-7; weak D call: TRBD1 (7 bases). This sequence was found in a man aged 18 to 35 in good health. CDR3 nucleotide sequence: TGTGCCAGTCGACAGGGAGGCGAGCAGTACTTC. Translating gives CASRQGGEQYF.